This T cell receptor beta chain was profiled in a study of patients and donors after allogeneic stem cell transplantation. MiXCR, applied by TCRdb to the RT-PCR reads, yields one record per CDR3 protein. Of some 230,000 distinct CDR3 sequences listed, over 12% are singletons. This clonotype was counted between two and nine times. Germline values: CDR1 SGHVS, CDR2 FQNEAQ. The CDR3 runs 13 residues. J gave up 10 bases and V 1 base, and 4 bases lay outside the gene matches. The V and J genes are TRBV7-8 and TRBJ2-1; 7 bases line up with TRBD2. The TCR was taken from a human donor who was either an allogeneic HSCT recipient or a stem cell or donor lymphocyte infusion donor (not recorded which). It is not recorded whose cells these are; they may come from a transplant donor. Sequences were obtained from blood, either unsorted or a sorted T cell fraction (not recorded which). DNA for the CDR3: TGTGCCAGCAGCTTAGGGGGGGAGGGAGAGCAGTTCTTC. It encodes CASSLGGEGEQFF.